This TCR beta chain stems from a study of T cells in Graves' hyperthyroidism and ophthalmopathy. The CDR3 regions of TCR beta were amplified from RNA transcripts. TCR CDR3 regions were first amplified by RT-PCR with HTBI primers. TCRdb processed the multiplex PCR reads anew with MiXCR; each CDR3 protein has one entry. The sample holds hundreds of thousands of distinct CDR3 sequences, 15% to 20% seen once. The sample holds a few counts of this clonotype. Clinical symptoms, serum thyroxine and TRAb, thyroid ultrasound and orbital computed tomography together formed the diagnostic basis. Fresh peripheral blood, 9.5 to 10 ml of it, supplied the PBMCs. The source material was blood. The TCR was taken from a woman aged 40 to 50 with Graves' ophthalmopathy.

The CDR3 region is CASSQETNSYEQYF. DNA of the CDR3: TGTGCCAGCAGCCAAGAGACAAACTCCTACGAGCAGTACTTC. The chain links TRBV4-2 to TRBJ2-7; D unclear. Germline CDR1 and CDR2: LGHNA and YNFKEQ. CDR3 length: 14 amino acids. Trimming pared 0 bases from V and 0 bases from J, leaving 6 bases between.